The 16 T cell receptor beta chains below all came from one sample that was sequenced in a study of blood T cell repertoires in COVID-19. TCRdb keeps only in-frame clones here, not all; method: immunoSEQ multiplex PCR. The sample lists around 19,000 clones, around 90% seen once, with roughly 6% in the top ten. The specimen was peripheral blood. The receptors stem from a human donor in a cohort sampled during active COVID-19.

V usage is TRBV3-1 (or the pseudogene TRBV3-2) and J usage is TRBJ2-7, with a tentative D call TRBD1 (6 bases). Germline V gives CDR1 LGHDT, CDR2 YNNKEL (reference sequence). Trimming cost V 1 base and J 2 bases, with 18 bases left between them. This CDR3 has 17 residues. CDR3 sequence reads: CASSQVLSGQGTYEQYF. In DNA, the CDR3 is TGTGCCAGCAGCCAAGTTTTATCGGGACAAGGGACCTACGAGCAGTACTTC.

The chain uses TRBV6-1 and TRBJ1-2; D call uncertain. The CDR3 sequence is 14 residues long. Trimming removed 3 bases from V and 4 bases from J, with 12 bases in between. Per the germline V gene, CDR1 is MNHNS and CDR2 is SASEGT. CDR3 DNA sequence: TGTGCCAGCAGTGATTGGGAGTCCCTCTATGGCTACACCTTC. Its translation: CASSDWESLYGYTF.

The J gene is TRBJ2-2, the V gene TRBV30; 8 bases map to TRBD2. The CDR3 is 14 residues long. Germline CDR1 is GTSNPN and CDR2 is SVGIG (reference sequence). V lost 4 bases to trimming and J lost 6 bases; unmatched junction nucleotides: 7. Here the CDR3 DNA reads TGTGCCTGGACCTCGGGACTAGGTGCCGGGGAGCTGTTTTTT. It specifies CAWTSGLGAGELFF. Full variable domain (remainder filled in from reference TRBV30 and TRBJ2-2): SQTIHQWPATLVQPVGSPLSLECTVEGTSNPNLYWYRQAAGRGLQLLFYSVGIGQISSEVPQNLSASRPQDRQFILSSKKLLLSDSGFYLCAWTSGLGAGELFFGEGSRLTVL.

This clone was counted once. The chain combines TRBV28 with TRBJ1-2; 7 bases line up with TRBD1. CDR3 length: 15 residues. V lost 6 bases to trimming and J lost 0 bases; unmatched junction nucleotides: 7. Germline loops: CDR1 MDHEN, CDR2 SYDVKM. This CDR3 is CASRAEDRSNYGYTF. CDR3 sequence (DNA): TGTGCCAGCAGGGCCGAGGACAGGTCTAACTATGGCTACACCTTC.

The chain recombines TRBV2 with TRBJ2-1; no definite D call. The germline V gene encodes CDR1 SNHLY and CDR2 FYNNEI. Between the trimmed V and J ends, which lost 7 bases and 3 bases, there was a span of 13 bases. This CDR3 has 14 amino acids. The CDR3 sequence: CASTEVANYNEQFF. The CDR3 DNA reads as TGTGCCAGCACTGAGGTTGCTAACTACAATGAGCAGTTCTTC.

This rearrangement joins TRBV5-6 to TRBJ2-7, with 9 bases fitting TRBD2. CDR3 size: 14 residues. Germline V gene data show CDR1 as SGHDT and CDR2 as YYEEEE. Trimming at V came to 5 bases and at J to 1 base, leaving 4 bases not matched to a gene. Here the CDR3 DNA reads TGTGCCAGCAGTCGTAGCGGGGGATCCTACGAGCAGTACTTC. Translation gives CASSRSGGSYEQYF. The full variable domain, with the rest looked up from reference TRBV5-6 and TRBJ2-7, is DAGVTQSPTHLIKTRGQQVTLRCSPKSGHDTVSWYQQALGQGPQFIFQYYEEEERQRGNFPDRFSGHQFPNYSSELNVNALLLGDSALYLCASSRSGGSYEQYFGPGTRLTVT.

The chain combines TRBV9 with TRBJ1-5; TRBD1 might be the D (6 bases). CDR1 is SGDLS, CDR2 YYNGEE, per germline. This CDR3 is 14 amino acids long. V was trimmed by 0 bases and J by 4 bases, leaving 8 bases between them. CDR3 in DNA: TGTGCCAGCAGCGTAGCAGGGGATAATCAGCCCCAGCATTTT. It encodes CASSVAGDNQPQHF.

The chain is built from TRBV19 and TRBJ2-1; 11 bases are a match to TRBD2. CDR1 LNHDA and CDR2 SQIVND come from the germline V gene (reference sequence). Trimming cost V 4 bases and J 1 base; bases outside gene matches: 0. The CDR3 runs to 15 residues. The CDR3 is CASSRLAGSYNEQFF. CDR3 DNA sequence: TGTGCCAGTAGTAGACTAGCGGGGTCCTACAATGAGCAGTTCTTC.

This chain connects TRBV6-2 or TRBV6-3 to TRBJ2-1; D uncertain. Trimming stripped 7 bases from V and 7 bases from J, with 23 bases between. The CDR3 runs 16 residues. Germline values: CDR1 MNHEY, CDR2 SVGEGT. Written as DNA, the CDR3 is TGTGCCAGCACCCCCGGTTTGACTGCTGGTGAGAATGAGCAGTTCTTC. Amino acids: CASTPGLTAGENEQFF.

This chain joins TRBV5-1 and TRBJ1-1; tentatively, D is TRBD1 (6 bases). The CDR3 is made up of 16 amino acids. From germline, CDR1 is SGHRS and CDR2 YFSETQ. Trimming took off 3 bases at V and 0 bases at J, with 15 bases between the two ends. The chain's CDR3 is CASSSTGNPLNTEAFF. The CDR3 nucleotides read TGCGCCAGCAGCTCGACAGGTAACCCTTTGAACACTGAAGCTTTCTTT.

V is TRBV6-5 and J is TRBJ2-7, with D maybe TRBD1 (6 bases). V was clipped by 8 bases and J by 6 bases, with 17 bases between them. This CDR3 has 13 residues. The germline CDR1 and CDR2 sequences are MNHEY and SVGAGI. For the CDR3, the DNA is TGTGCCAGCGGGGCCCAGGGGTCTGCCGAGCAGTACTTC. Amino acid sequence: CASGAQGSAEQYF.

CDR3 DNA sequence: TGTGCCACCAGTGAGGGAGGGGACCAAGAGACCCAGTACTTC. Its translation: CATSEGGDQETQYF. This chain joins TRBV24-1 and TRBJ2-5, with 7 bases aligning to TRBD2. The CDR3 has 14 amino acids. Unmatched junction bases numbered 1, after V lost 4 bases and J lost 0 bases. The germline gives CDR1 KGHDR, CDR2 SFDVKD.

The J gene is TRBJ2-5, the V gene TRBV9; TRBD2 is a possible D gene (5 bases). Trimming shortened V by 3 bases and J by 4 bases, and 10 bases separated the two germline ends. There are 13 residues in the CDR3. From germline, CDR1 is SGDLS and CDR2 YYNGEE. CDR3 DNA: TGTGCCAGCAGCGGAGGACGGGGAGAGACCCAGTACTTC. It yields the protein CASSGGRGETQYF.

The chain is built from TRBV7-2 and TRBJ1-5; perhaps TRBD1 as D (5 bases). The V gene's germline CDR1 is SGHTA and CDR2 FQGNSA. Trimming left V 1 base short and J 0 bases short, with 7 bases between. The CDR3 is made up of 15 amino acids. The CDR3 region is CASSLGGASNQPQHF. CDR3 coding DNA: TGTGCCAGCAGCTTAGGGGGCGCTAGCAATCAGCCCCAGCATTTT.

The CDR3 DNA reads as TGTGCCATTAGTGGGAGTGCCGGGGAGCTGTTTTTT. It specifies CAISGSAGELFF. The J gene is TRBJ2-2, the V gene TRBV28; tentative D call: TRBD2 (5 bases). This CDR3 is built from 12 residues. The germline gives CDR1 MDHEN, CDR2 SYDVKM. Between the trimmed V and J ends, which lost 10 bases and 6 bases, there was a span of 12 bases. Supplemented by reference TRBV28 and TRBJ2-2, the full variable domain reads DVKVTQSSRYLVKRTGEKVFLECVQDMDHENMFWYRQDPGLGLRLIYFSYDVKMKEKGDIPEGYSVSREKKERFSLILESASTNQTSMYLCAISGSAGELFFGEGSRLTVL.

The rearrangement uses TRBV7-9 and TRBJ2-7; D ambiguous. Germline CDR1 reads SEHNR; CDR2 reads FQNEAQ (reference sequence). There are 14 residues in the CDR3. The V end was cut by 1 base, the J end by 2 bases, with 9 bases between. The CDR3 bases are TGTGCCAGCAGCTTAGTTTTGGCCCCCTACGAGCAGTACTTC. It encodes CASSLVLAPYEQYF. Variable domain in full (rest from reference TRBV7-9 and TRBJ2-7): DTGVSQNPRHKITKRGQNVTFRCDPISEHNRLYWYRQTLGQGPEFLTYFQNEAQLEKSRLLSDRFSAERPKGSFSTLEIQRTEQGDSAMYLCASSLVLAPYEQYFGPGTRLTVT.